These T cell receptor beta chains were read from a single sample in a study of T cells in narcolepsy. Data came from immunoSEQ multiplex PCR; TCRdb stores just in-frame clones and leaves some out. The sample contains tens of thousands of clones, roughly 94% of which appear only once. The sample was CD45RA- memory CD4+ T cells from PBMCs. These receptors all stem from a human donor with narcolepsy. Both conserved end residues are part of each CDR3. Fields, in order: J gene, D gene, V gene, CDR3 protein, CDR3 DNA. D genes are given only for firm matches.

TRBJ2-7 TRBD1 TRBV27 CASSRHRGGSSYEQYF TGTGCCAGCAGTCGTCACAGGGGTGGGAGCTCCTACGAGCAGTACTTC
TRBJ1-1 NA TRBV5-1 CASSLASEAFF TGCGCCAGCAGCTTGGCGTCTGAAGCTTTCTTT
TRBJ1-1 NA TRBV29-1 CSVVRAGARTEAFF TGCAGCGTCGTCCGGGCAGGGGCGAGGACTGAAGCTTTCTTT
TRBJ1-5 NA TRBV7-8 CASSQGGAGWPPQHF TGTGCCAGCAGCCAGGGCGGGGCAGGGTGGCCGCCCCAGCATTTT
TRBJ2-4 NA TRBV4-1 CASSQVQIAKNIQYF TGCGCCAGCAGCCAAGTACAGATAGCCAAAAACATTCAGTACTTC
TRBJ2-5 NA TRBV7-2 CASSSRRIETQYF TGTGCCAGCAGCTCGCGTAGAATCGAGACCCAGTACTTC
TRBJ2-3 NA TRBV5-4 CASSGGREFSTDTQYF TGTGCCAGCAGCGGGGGGCGGGAGTTTAGCACAGATACGCAGTATTTT
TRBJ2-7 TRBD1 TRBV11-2 CASSLGGTEPGRGQYF TGTGCCAGCAGCTTAGGGGGGACAGAGCCCGGCCGGGGGCAGTACTTC
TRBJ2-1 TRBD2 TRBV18 CASSPTSGNNEQFF TGTGCCAGCTCACCGACTAGCGGGAACAATGAGCAGTTCTTC
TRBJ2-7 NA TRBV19 CASSTTSSYEQYF TGTGCCAGTAGTACAACATCCTCCTACGAGCAGTACTTC
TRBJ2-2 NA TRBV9 CASSVEGTGELFF TGTGCCAGCAGCGTAGAGGGCACCGGGGAGCTGTTTTTT
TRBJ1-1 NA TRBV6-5 CASSSLYMEVAFF TGTGCCAGCAGCTCCCTCTATATGGAAGTAGCTTTCTTT
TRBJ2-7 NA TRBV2 CASKERPISYEQYF TGTGCCAGCAAGGAGCGCCCCATCTCCTACGAGCAGTACTTC
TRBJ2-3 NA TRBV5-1 CASSSTRQGNTDTQYF TGCGCCAGCAGCTCAACGAGGCAGGGGAACACAGATACGCAGTATTTT
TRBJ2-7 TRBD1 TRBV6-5 CASSYPDRERFYEQYF TGTGCCAGCAGTTACCCTGACAGGGAAAGGTTCTACGAGCAGTACTTC
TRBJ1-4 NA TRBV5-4 CASSSGQGEKLFF TGTGCCAGCAGTTCGGGACAAGGGGAAAAACTGTTTTTT